A single sample is the source of the 21 T cell receptor beta chains below, sequenced in a study of shared clonotypes between healthy human individuals. Naive CD8 populations comprised CD45RO-negative cells positively selected for CCR7, excluding terminally differentiated effector memory CD45RA+ cells. TCRdb's table, derived via immunoSEQ multiplex PCR, lists solely in-frame clones and lacks some. The sample has about 2,200,000 clones; under 95% are singletons. The material sequenced was naive CD8+ T cells from PBMCs. The receptors originated from a young man in good health. Some clones in this sample may be carry-over from other donors' samples.

The chain combines TRBV6-5 with TRBJ1-1; tentatively, D is TRBD1 (5 bases). Trimming pared 6 bases from V and 11 bases from J, leaving 13 bases between. In germline, CDR1 is MNHEY, CDR2 SVGAGI. The CDR3 contains 11 residues. The CDR3 loop reads CASRTGFRAFF. CDR3 bases: TGTGCCAGCAGAACAGGATTTAGGGCTTTCTTT.

The rearrangement joins TRBV15 to TRBJ2-1; possibly TRBD2 for D (5 bases). V was cut by 1 base and J by 10 bases, with 11 bases left in between. Germline V gene sequence: CDR1 LNHNV, CDR2 YYDKDF (reference sequence). CDR3 size: 13 residues. The chain's CDR3 is CATSRVTDWEQFF. CDR3 bases: TGTGCCACCAGCAGAGTAACGGACTGGGAGCAGTTCTTC.

V and J are TRBV18 and TRBJ1-2, with D perhaps matching TRBD1 (5 bases). Per germline, CDR1 KGHSH and CDR2 LQKENI. V lost 2 bases, J lost 1 base, and 14 bases lay in between. This CDR3 has 16 amino acids. The DNA of the CDR3 is TGTGCCAGCTCACCAAGTCCAGGGAGGGTTAACTATGGCTACACCTTC. Its translation: CASSPSPGRVNYGYTF. Using reference TRBV18 and TRBJ1-2 for the parts outside the CDR3, the full variable domain is NAGVMQNPRHLVRRRGQEARLRCSPMKGHSHVYWYRQLPEEGLKFMVYLQKENIIDESGMPKERFSAEFPKEGPSILRIQQVVRGDSAAYFCASSPSPGRVNYGYTFGSGTRLTVV.

The chain is built from TRBV28 and TRBJ2-3; a possible D gene is TRBD2 (6 bases). CDR1 and CDR2 from the germline V gene are MDHEN and SYDVKM. The CDR3 totals 16 residues. V lost 4 bases, J lost 5 bases, and 19 bases lay in between. In nucleotides, the CDR3 is TGTGCCAGCAGTTGGAGGGCGGGACCCAAAATAGATACGCAGTATTTT. This sequence encodes CASSWRAGPKIDTQYF.

DNA for the CDR3: TGTGCCAGCAGCTCCCCGCGGGTGGATTGGGGGTCAAACTATGGCTACACCTTC. Its translation is CASSSPRVDWGSNYGYTF. This sequence joins TRBV7-9 and TRBJ1-2; D possibly corresponds to TRBD1 (5 bases). Between the trimmed V and J ends, which lost 4 bases and 2 bases, there was a span of 23 bases. The germline V gene has CDR1 SEHNR and CDR2 FQNEAQ (reference sequence). This CDR3 is 18 amino acids long.

The CDR3 region has the DNA TGTGCCAGCAGCACCGGGGACGGCTGGAGCACTGAAGCTTTCTTT. It is translated as CASSTGDGWSTEAFF. The chain combines TRBV21-1 with TRBJ1-1. TRBV21-1 is a listed pseudogene. The CDR3 is made up of 15 amino acids.

The V and J genes are TRBV6-1 and TRBJ2-1; perhaps TRBD1 as D (5 bases). Germline V CDR1 and CDR2: MNHNS, SASEGT. V was cut by 3 bases and J by 9 bases, with 12 bases left in between. The CDR3 totals 13 residues. This chain's CDR3 is CASSDGQGVEQFF. The DNA for the CDR3 is TGTGCCAGCAGTGACGGCCAGGGTGTTGAGCAGTTCTTC.

The chain couples TRBV10-3 to TRBJ2-2, with D possibly TRBD2 on 5 matching bases. Trimming removed 10 bases from V and 3 bases from J, with 24 bases in between. CDR1 ENHRY and CDR2 SYGVKD come from the germline V gene. This CDR3 region has 17 residues. The chain's CDR3 is CATLDLLVGDDTGELFF. In nucleotides, the CDR3 is TGTGCCACCCTGGATTTATTGGTGGGAGATGACACCGGGGAGCTGTTTTTT.

The chain has TRBV5-4 and TRBJ1-4; 7 bases agree with TRBD1. The CDR3 is made up of 15 amino acids. With 4 bases clipped from V and 8 bases from J, the junction kept 11 bases outside the gene matches. Germline CDR1 and CDR2: SGHNT and YYREEE (reference sequence). The CDR3 protein is CASSVYRGAGEKLFF. The CDR3 DNA sequence: TGTGCCAGCAGCGTGTACAGGGGCGCGGGGGAAAAACTGTTTTTT.

This clone was recorded once. The chain employs TRBV19 and TRBJ2-7; D gene uncertain. Trimming took 5 bases from V and 3 from J, leaving 14 bases between them. The germline gives CDR1 LNHDA, CDR2 SQIVND (reference sequence). The CDR3 is 14 residues long. As DNA, the CDR3 is TGTGCCAGTAGTCCTAAGGGTCCCCACTACGAGCAGTACTTC. This encodes CASSPKGPHYEQYF.

This chain links TRBV19 with TRBJ1-2, with D perhaps matching TRBD1 (6 bases). CDR3 size: 14 residues. V was trimmed by 8 bases and J by 3 bases, leaving 16 bases between them. The V gene's germline CDR1 is LNHDA and CDR2 SQIVND (reference sequence). This chain's CDR3 is CASHIDGGHYGYTF. The DNA for the CDR3 is TGTGCCAGTCATATAGATGGGGGGCACTATGGCTACACCTTC.

The CDR3 here is CASSFVGFGNTEAFF. CDR3 bases: TGTGCCAGCAGTTTCGTAGGATTTGGGAACACTGAAGCTTTCTTT. V is TRBV28 and J is TRBJ1-1; D not certain. V was pared by 3 bases and J by 1 base, with 12 bases between. The CDR3 consists of 15 residues. CDR1 and CDR2 (germline): MDHEN, SYDVKM.

Comment on this clone: The identical CDR3 is also encoded by other nucleotide sequences in the sample. This chain connects TRBV27 to TRBJ2-7; tentative D call: TRBD1 (5 bases). With 5 bases removed from V and 0 bases from J, the gap between germline ends came to 11 bases. Per the germline V gene, CDR1 is MNHEY and CDR2 is SMNVEV (reference sequence). The CDR3 sequence is 14 residues long. Written as DNA, the CDR3 is TGTGCCAGCAGTCTGCGACAGAGCTCCTACGAGCAGTACTTC. Translated, it gives CASSLRQSSYEQYF.

This sequence joins TRBV28 and TRBJ2-7, with TRBD2 identical over 10 bases. The CDR3 length is 15 residues. Unmatched junction bases numbered 6, after V lost 6 bases and J lost 1 base. Germline V gene sequence: CDR1 MDHEN, CDR2 SYDVKM. The CDR3 spells CASRPGLATSYEQYF. The CDR3 region has the DNA TGTGCCAGCAGGCCGGGACTAGCGACGTCCTACGAGCAGTACTTC.

The chain has TRBV25-1 and TRBJ1-1; unclear D gene. CDR1 MGHDK and CDR2 SYGVNS come from the germline V gene. This CDR3 contains 11 residues. V lost 3 bases, J lost 7 bases, and 6 bases lay in between. The CDR3 region is CASSESLEAFF. CDR3 DNA sequence: TGTGCCAGCAGTGAGAGCCTTGAAGCTTTCTTT.

The chain joins TRBV28 to TRBJ2-4, with a possible D match to TRBD2 (6 bases). V was pared by 7 bases and J by 1 base, with 17 bases between. Germline V lookup: CDR1 MDHEN, CDR2 SYDVKM. This CDR3 contains 16 residues. CDR3 in amino acids: CASTPSGVGAKNIQYF. The CDR3 nucleotides read TGTGCCAGCACCCCCTCGGGGGTCGGGGCCAAAAACATTCAGTACTTC.

The V gene is TRBV4-1, the J gene TRBJ2-1; a weak D match, TRBD1 (6 bases). This CDR3 spans 14 amino acids. V dropped 2 bases and J dropped 4 bases, with 9 bases sitting between them. Germline values: CDR1 MGHRA, CDR2 YSYEKL. The CDR3 region is CASSQPTGYNEQFF. The DNA for the CDR3 is TGCGCCAGCAGCCAACCTACAGGGTACAATGAGCAGTTCTTC.

The chain carries TRBV5-1 and TRBJ1-1; TRBD1 matches 9 bases. V shed 4 bases and J 3 bases; nucleotides not matched to a gene: 10. The CDR3 totals 16 residues. CDR1 is SGHRS, CDR2 YFSETQ, per germline. CDR3 nucleotides: TGCGCCAGCAGCCAAACAGGGGGCAGGTCGGACACTGAAGCTTTCTTT. The encoded protein is CASSQTGGRSDTEAFF.

The chain uses TRBV2 and TRBJ2-1; 10 bases agree with TRBD2. Trimming at V came to 7 bases and at J to 4 bases, leaving 4 bases not matched to a gene. The CDR3 is made up of 14 amino acids. Germline V lookup: CDR1 SNHLY, CDR2 FYNNEI. The CDR3 DNA follows: TGTGCCAGCAAAGCGGGAGGGGCGTACAATGAGCAGTTCTTC. Its translation: CASKAGGAYNEQFF.

The V call is TRBV7-9, the J call TRBJ1-2; D unresolved. The CDR3 runs 15 residues. Germline lookup yields CDR1 SEHNR and CDR2 FQNEAQ (reference sequence). Trimming pared 1 base from V and 6 bases from J, leaving 15 bases between. Here the CDR3 reads CASSLDTSVFDGYTF. DNA of the CDR3: TGTGCCAGCAGCTTAGATACCAGTGTTTTTGATGGCTACACCTTC.

The genes are TRBV27 and TRBJ2-3; TRBD2 might be the D (6 bases). From germline, CDR1 is MNHEY and CDR2 SMNVEV (reference sequence). The V and J ends lost 7 bases and 4 bases respectively, with 18 bases between them. There are 15 residues in the CDR3. CDR3 DNA: TGTGCCAGCACCCCACGGGCTAGCGTTCCAGATACGCAGTATTTT. Translation: CASTPRASVPDTQYF.